The clone carrying this TCR beta chain was picked up many times. One end of the junction is discordant with germline, which a read error may explain. A sample-barcoded 5' primer and a J-beta primer mix were used in a second PCR of roughly 7 to 11 cycles. TCRdb re-analysed the 5' RACE reads in MiXCR, keeping a single row per CDR3 protein. Of roughly 800,000 distinct CDR3 sequences detected, roughly 25% appear once; the ten largest clones hold 3% to 4.5%. The data derive from a study of blood T cells in healthy people across ages. Germline CDR1 and CDR2: SGHDT and YYEEEE. CDR3 length equals 14 residues. Another study also made use of these data, one on T cells of mothers and their children.

The chain links TRBV5-6 to TRBJ2-1; 12 nucleotides align to TRBD1. This TCR derives from a boy between 10 and 17 years old in good health. Sequenced sample: blood. The CDR3 loop reads CASSLGQGANEQFF. Here the CDR3 DNA reads TGCGCCAGCAGCTTGGGACAGGGGGCGAATGAGCAGTTCTTC.